This T cell receptor (beta chain) was identified during a study of identical twins. As concerns this clonotype: This sequence may be a read error, since a much larger clone differs from it by one base.

The germline V gene has CDR1 SGHRS and CDR2 YFSETQ. This CDR3 is 18 amino acids long. The ends lost 0 bases at V and 3 bases at J; junction bases unmatched: 11. TCRdb processed the 5' RACE reads anew with MiXCR; each CDR3 protein has one entry. The table records hundreds of thousands of distinct CDR3 sequences, about 7.1% of them present only once. This sample also belongs to another study, concerning yellow fever vaccine responses in identical twins.

This receptor was identified in a young woman in good health. The rearrangement uses TRBV5-1 and TRBJ2-2, with 7 bases that match TRBD2. The sequenced sample was PBMCs. The DNA for the CDR3 is TGCGCCAGCAGCTTGGCGCGAGCGGGAATATCGCACACCGGGGAGCTGTTTTTT. It yields the protein CASSLARAGISHTGELFF.